This T cell receptor (beta chain) was identified in a study of blood T cell repertoires in COVID-19. Study-level background: PBMCs, B-cell-depleted T cells, or T cells provided the cDNA or gDNA that made up the material.

V lost 4 bases and J lost 3, with 15 bases in between. Germline CDR1 reads MNHEY; CDR2 reads SMNVEV (reference sequence). The CDR3 has 15 residues. Some clones are missing from TCRdb's copy, which holds only in-frame ones; the method was immunoSEQ multiplex PCR. The sample shows around 160,000 clones, roughly 76% of them seen only once. The sequence was collected from a human donor with acute or convalescent COVID-19. The donor label of this sample is uncertain. Sequencing used peripheral blood. The chain couples TRBV27 to TRBJ1-2; possibly TRBD1 for D (5 bases). CDR3 protein: CASSSLGGSDYGYTF. The CDR3, as DNA: TGTGCCAGCAGTTCCCTGGGGGGAAGCGACTATGGCTACACCTTC.